This is a list of T cell receptor beta chains from one sample in a study of Graves' ophthalmopathy and Graves' hyperthyroidism. TCRdb independently ran MiXCR on the multiplex PCR reads; one entry per CDR3 protein. The table includes about 660,000 distinct CDR3 sequences, about two fifths detected once. Specimen: peripheral blood. These TCRs come from an adult man with Graves' ophthalmopathy. The CDR3 runs from the conserved cysteine through the conserved F or W. D genes are given only for firm matches. Size is omitted from some rows. Given values are once, few, many or a class for expanded clones.

j_gene: TRBJ2-2
v_gene: TRBV9
abundance: -
d_gene: TRBD2
CDR3nt: TGTGCCAGCAGCGTGGGGACTACGCGGAACACCGGGGAGCTGTTTTTT
CDR3aa: CASSVGTTRNTGELFF

j_gene: TRBJ2-2
v_gene: TRBV24-1
abundance: -
d_gene: TRBD1
CDR3nt: TGTGCCAGCACTCTACAAGGGACAGCGGACACCGGGGAGCTGTTTTTT
CDR3aa: CASTLQGTADTGELFF

j_gene: TRBJ2-7
v_gene: TRBV5-4
abundance: -
d_gene: -
CDR3nt: TGTGCCAGCAGCGCGATGGCGGGGACTGGGAAGTACTTC
CDR3aa: CASSAMAGTGKYF

j_gene: TRBJ2-7
v_gene: TRBV10-3
abundance: many
d_gene: -
CDR3nt: TGTGCCAGCAGTGAGGGCCAGGTGGCCTACGAGCAGTACTTC
CDR3aa: CASSEGQVAYEQYF

j_gene: TRBJ2-2
v_gene: TRBV7-8
abundance: many
d_gene: -
CDR3nt: TGTGCCAGCAGCTTTGGTCGACCCGGGGAGCTGTTTTTT
CDR3aa: CASSFGRPGELFF

j_gene: TRBJ2-7
v_gene: TRBV9
abundance: -
d_gene: -
CDR3nt: TGTGCCAGCAGCGTAGACATTGCCTACGAGCAGTACTTC
CDR3aa: CASSVDIAYEQYF

j_gene: TRBJ1-5
v_gene: TRBV19
abundance: few
d_gene: -
CDR3nt: TGTGCCAGTACCGCCTTCAGGGGACGGGGCAATCAGCCCCAGCATTTT
CDR3aa: CASTAFRGRGNQPQHF

j_gene: TRBJ2-3
v_gene: TRBV24-1
abundance: -
d_gene: -
CDR3nt: TGTGCCACCAGTGATCACAGCACAGATACGCAGTATTTT
CDR3aa: CATSDHSTDTQYF

j_gene: TRBJ2-2
v_gene: TRBV6-1
abundance: few
d_gene: -
CDR3nt: TGTGCCAGCAGTGAAGACAGGGTTACCGGGGAGCTGTTTTTT
CDR3aa: CASSEDRVTGELFF

j_gene: TRBJ1-2
v_gene: TRBV7-2
abundance: many
d_gene: -
CDR3nt: TGTGCCAGCAGCTCTGAGGGAGGGTGGGCCTATGGCTACACCTTC
CDR3aa: CASSSEGGWAYGYTF

j_gene: TRBJ2-7
v_gene: TRBV9
abundance: many
d_gene: -
CDR3nt: TGTGCCAGCAGCGCAGACCCGGACAGCGAGCAGTACTTC
CDR3aa: CASSADPDSEQYF

j_gene: TRBJ1-1
v_gene: TRBV12-3/TRBV12-4
abundance: -
d_gene: -
CDR3nt: TGTGCCAGCTGGGGGGGGGGACGCACTGAAGCTTTCTTT
CDR3aa: CASWGGGRTEAFF

j_gene: TRBJ2-7
v_gene: TRBV4-3
abundance: -
d_gene: TRBD1
CDR3nt: TGCGCCAGCAGCCAAGGGACAGGGGGCCTCGAGCAGTACTTC
CDR3aa: CASSQGTGGLEQYF

j_gene: TRBJ1-6
v_gene: TRBV6-1
abundance: -
d_gene: -
CDR3nt: TGTGCCAGCAGTGAGCGCGGGGGTGACTATAATTCACCCCTCCACTTT
CDR3aa: CASSERGGDYNSPLHF

j_gene: TRBJ1-1
v_gene: TRBV19
abundance: -
d_gene: -
CDR3nt: TGTGCCAGCCGACGCGAAATCATGAACACTGAAGCTTTCTTT
CDR3aa: CASRREIMNTEAFF

j_gene: TRBJ1-6
v_gene: TRBV4-3
abundance: -
d_gene: -
CDR3nt: TGCGCCAGCAGCCAAGTAGCGGGGGATCAGCCCCTCCACTTT
CDR3aa: CASSQVAGDQPLHF

j_gene: TRBJ2-3
v_gene: TRBV10-3
abundance: many
d_gene: -
CDR3nt: TGTGCCATCTTTGTTTGGGGTGATACGCAGTATTTT
CDR3aa: CAIFVWGDTQYF

j_gene: TRBJ2-7
v_gene: TRBV9
abundance: -
d_gene: -
CDR3nt: TGTGCCAGCAGCGGTCACGACACCTACGAGCAGTACTTC
CDR3aa: CASSGHDTYEQYF

j_gene: TRBJ2-7
v_gene: TRBV24-1
abundance: -
d_gene: TRBD1
CDR3nt: TGTGCCACCAGTGAGAGCAGAACAGGGGGCAGGCGGGAGCAGTACTTC
CDR3aa: CATSESRTGGRREQYF

j_gene: TRBJ2-2
v_gene: TRBV7-9
abundance: -
d_gene: TRBD2
CDR3nt: TGTGCCAGCAGCTTGCTGGCGGGAGGGCCAGCCGGGGAGCTGTTTTTT
CDR3aa: CASSLLAGGPAGELFF

j_gene: TRBJ1-1
v_gene: TRBV3-1
abundance: -
d_gene: -
CDR3nt: TGTGCCAGCAGCCAAGTGGGTGGGGCTTCCGACATGAACACTGAAGCTTTCTTT
CDR3aa: CASSQVGGASDMNTEAFF

j_gene: TRBJ2-7
v_gene: TRBV29-1
abundance: -
d_gene: -
CDR3nt: TGCAGCTTTCGGAGTCAGGACGAGCAGTACTTC
CDR3aa: CSFRSQDEQYF

j_gene: TRBJ1-2
v_gene: TRBV2
abundance: -
d_gene: -
CDR3nt: TGTGCCAGCAGCCCCCGGATGGACCCTAACTATGGCTACACCTTC
CDR3aa: CASSPRMDPNYGYTF

j_gene: TRBJ1-5
v_gene: TRBV4-3
abundance: many
d_gene: -
CDR3nt: TGCGCCAGCAGCCCCCGGGACGATAGCAATCAGCCCCAGCATTTT
CDR3aa: CASSPRDDSNQPQHF

j_gene: TRBJ1-6
v_gene: TRBV9
abundance: -
d_gene: -
CDR3nt: TGTGCCAGCAGCCCCGATCAGGGTTTCGGTTCCTATAATTCACCCCTCCACTTT
CDR3aa: CASSPDQGFGSYNSPLHF

j_gene: TRBJ2-7
v_gene: TRBV6-6
abundance: few
d_gene: -
CDR3nt: TGTGCCAGCAGTTTCGGGGGGCAAAGCTCCTACGAGCAGTACTTC
CDR3aa: CASSFGGQSSYEQYF

j_gene: TRBJ2-7
v_gene: TRBV6-5
abundance: many
d_gene: TRBD1
CDR3nt: TGTGCCAGCAAAAACTTGGGACAGGGATACGAGCAGTACTTC
CDR3aa: CASKNLGQGYEQYF

j_gene: TRBJ1-1
v_gene: TRBV7-2
abundance: -
d_gene: TRBD1
CDR3nt: TGCGCCAGCAGCCAAGAAGTGGCAGGGGGAAACACTGAAGCTTTCTTT
CDR3aa: CASSQEVAGGNTEAFF

j_gene: TRBJ2-7
v_gene: TRBV7-3
abundance: few
d_gene: -
CDR3nt: TGTGCCAGCAGCGCATCCGGATTTTCCTACGAGCAGTACTTC
CDR3aa: CASSASGFSYEQYF

j_gene: TRBJ1-1
v_gene: TRBV5-1
abundance: few
d_gene: -
CDR3nt: TGCGCCAGCAGCTTGGGGGTGACAGTGAACACTGAAGCTTTCTTT
CDR3aa: CASSLGVTVNTEAFF

j_gene: TRBJ2-3
v_gene: TRBV2
abundance: few
d_gene: -
CDR3nt: TGTGCCAGCGGGATGCGACCGCAGTATTTT
CDR3aa: CASGMRPQYF

j_gene: TRBJ2-2
v_gene: TRBV7-6
abundance: -
d_gene: TRBD2
CDR3nt: TGTGCCAGCAGCTTAGTTTACGGGGGGACCGGGGAGCTGTTTTTT
CDR3aa: CASSLVYGGTGELFF

j_gene: TRBJ1-4
v_gene: TRBV2
abundance: many
d_gene: -
CDR3nt: TGTGCCAGCAGGGGGGACGGCATAACTAATGAAAAACTGTTTTTT
CDR3aa: CASRGDGITNEKLFF

j_gene: TRBJ2-6
v_gene: TRBV19
abundance: -
d_gene: TRBD1
CDR3nt: TGTGCCAGTAGTGACAGGGGTGGAACTGAAGCTTTC
CDR3aa: CASSDRGGTEAF

j_gene: TRBJ1-1
v_gene: TRBV4-3
abundance: few
d_gene: -
CDR3nt: TGCGCCAGCAAGGTAGCTCGAGTGAACACTGAAGCTTTCTTT
CDR3aa: CASKVARVNTEAFF

j_gene: TRBJ1-3
v_gene: TRBV6-5
abundance: many
d_gene: TRBD1
CDR3nt: TGTGCCAGCAGGCGGGACAGGAGCTCTGGAAACACCATATATTTT
CDR3aa: CASRRDRSSGNTIYF

j_gene: TRBJ2-7
v_gene: TRBV2
abundance: many
d_gene: -
CDR3nt: TGTGCCAGCAGTCGAGAGAGATACGAGCAGTACTTC
CDR3aa: CASSRERYEQYF

j_gene: TRBJ1-2
v_gene: TRBV10-3
abundance: many
d_gene: TRBD1
CDR3nt: TGTGCCATCAGTGAGGAGGGACAGGGCATCTATGGCTACACCTTC
CDR3aa: CAISEEGQGIYGYTF

j_gene: TRBJ2-2
v_gene: TRBV11-2
abundance: -
d_gene: TRBD2
CDR3nt: TGTGCCAGCAGCCAAAAAACGACTAGCGGGTACACCGGGGAGCTGTTTTTT
CDR3aa: CASSQKTTSGYTGELFF

j_gene: TRBJ2-7
v_gene: TRBV20-1
abundance: few
d_gene: -
CDR3nt: TGCAGTGCTAGGGCCAGGGGAACGATCTCCTACGAGCAGTACTTC
CDR3aa: CSARARGTISYEQYF

j_gene: TRBJ2-7
v_gene: TRBV12-3/TRBV12-4
abundance: many
d_gene: TRBD2
CDR3nt: TGTGCCAGCAGTTTACCTAGCGGGGGAGAGCAGTACTTC
CDR3aa: CASSLPSGGEQYF

j_gene: TRBJ1-5
v_gene: TRBV24-1
abundance: -
d_gene: TRBD1
CDR3nt: TGTGCCACCAGTGCTACGGGACAGGGAAACAATCAGCCCCAGCATTTT
CDR3aa: CATSATGQGNNQPQHF

j_gene: TRBJ2-7
v_gene: TRBV20-1
abundance: few
d_gene: -
CDR3nt: TGCAGTGCAAACTCCCCGTATCTAGCAGCCGAGCAGTACTTC
CDR3aa: CSANSPYLAAEQYF

j_gene: TRBJ1-2
v_gene: TRBV7-9
abundance: many
d_gene: TRBD1
CDR3nt: TGTGCCAGCAGCCCGGGACAGGCGTATGGCTACACCTTC
CDR3aa: CASSPGQAYGYTF

j_gene: TRBJ2-2
v_gene: TRBV11-1
abundance: -
d_gene: -
CDR3nt: TGTGCCCGCAGCTCCGCCAGCGGGGAGCTGTTTTTT
CDR3aa: CARSSASGELFF

j_gene: TRBJ1-5
v_gene: TRBV25-1
abundance: -
d_gene: TRBD1
CDR3nt: TGTGCCAGCAGTGGGACAGGGGCAGGAGGATTT
CDR3aa: CASSGTGAGGF

j_gene: TRBJ1-2
v_gene: TRBV20-1
abundance: many
d_gene: -
CDR3nt: TGCAGTGCTAGAGGGGGGGTCAACTATGGCTACACCTTC
CDR3aa: CSARGGVNYGYTF

j_gene: TRBJ1-1
v_gene: TRBV29-1
abundance: many
d_gene: -
CDR3nt: TGCAGCGTTGAAGGACAGCAGAACACTGAAGCTTTCTTT
CDR3aa: CSVEGQQNTEAFF

j_gene: TRBJ2-6
v_gene: TRBV6-4
abundance: -
d_gene: -
CDR3nt: TGTGCCAGCAGGCCCAGTGCTGGGGCCAACGTCCTGACTTTC
CDR3aa: CASRPSAGANVLTF

j_gene: TRBJ1-6
v_gene: TRBV7-8
abundance: many
d_gene: -
CDR3nt: TGTGCCAGCAGCCCCCTAGGTGGGACCTATAATTCACCCCTCCACTTT
CDR3aa: CASSPLGGTYNSPLHF

j_gene: TRBJ2-6
v_gene: TRBV7-3
abundance: -
d_gene: -
CDR3nt: TGTGCCAGCAGCTTCCTCGGGGGTGTCAGACGGGCCAACGTCCTGACTTTC
CDR3aa: CASSFLGGVRRANVLTF

j_gene: TRBJ2-6
v_gene: TRBV20-1
abundance: -
d_gene: -
CDR3nt: TGCAGTGCTTTGGGGCCCAACACTGAAGCTTTC
CDR3aa: CSALGPNTEAF

j_gene: TRBJ1-2
v_gene: TRBV7-9
abundance: many
d_gene: -
CDR3nt: TGTGCCAGCAGCCCCTGGGACTCAGACTATGGCTACACCTTC
CDR3aa: CASSPWDSDYGYTF

j_gene: TRBJ1-5
v_gene: TRBV6-2/TRBV6-3
abundance: -
d_gene: -
CDR3nt: TGTGCCAGCAGTCTCATAGATCAGCCCCAGCATTTT
CDR3aa: CASSLIDQPQHF

j_gene: TRBJ1-1
v_gene: TRBV12-5
abundance: many
d_gene: -
CDR3nt: TGTGCTAGTGGAGAGGACACCCCTGAAGCTTTCTTT
CDR3aa: CASGEDTPEAFF